This entry lists 29 T cell receptor beta chains sequenced from one sample in a study of blood T cell repertoires in COVID-19. Some clones are missing from TCRdb's copy, which holds only in-frame ones; the method was immunoSEQ multiplex PCR. There are around 65,000 clones in the sample; more than 75% occur only once, and around 50% lies in the top ten. Material for sequencing was peripheral blood. These TCRs come from a human donor in a cohort sampled during active COVID-19.

V and J are TRBV7-9 and TRBJ1-4; 9 nucleotides match TRBD1. Germline CDR1 SEHNR, CDR2 FQNEAQ (reference sequence). Trimming at V came to 1 base and at J to 6 bases, leaving 3 bases not matched to a gene. This CDR3 is 15 amino acids long. CDR3 region: CASSLGWTGDEKLFF. As DNA, the CDR3 is TGTGCCAGCAGCTTAGGATGGACAGGGGATGAAAAACTGTTTTTT.

V and J are TRBV7-9 and TRBJ2-1; 12 bases fit TRBD2. Germline V gene sequence: CDR1 SEHNR, CDR2 FQNEAQ (reference sequence). The CDR3 covers 16 residues. The V segment lost 6 bases and the J segment 0 bases; nucleotides outside the gene matches: 3. DNA for the CDR3: TGTGCCAGCAGGCAGACTAGCGGGAGCTCCTACAATGAGCAGTTCTTC. It codes for CASRQTSGSSYNEQFF.

With respect to this clone: One junction end does not reproduce the germline sequence, and a read error may be involved. The chain joins TRBV6-5 to TRBJ2-7, with D possibly being TRBD2 (6 bases). The CDR3 extends over 12 amino acids. The germline CDR1 and CDR2 sequences are MNHEY and SVGAGI. CDR3 in DNA: TGTGCCAGCAGAGCCCAACTAGCTCCTAGGGACTTC. It specifies CASRAQLAPRDF.

V and J are TRBV7-2 and TRBJ2-7; 9 nucleotides line up with TRBD2. J lost 2 bases, V lost 5 bases, and 7 bases had no gene match. The CDR3 length is 15 residues. CDR1 and CDR2 from the germline V gene are SGHTA and FQGNSA. The CDR3 nucleotides read TGTGCCAGCAGCCGGAACCCTAGCGGGGCCTACGAGCAGTACTTC. It codes for CASSRNPSGAYEQYF.

This clone was detected a few times. This rearrangement joins TRBV28 to TRBJ1-5; TRBD1 matches at 7 bases. CDR3 length: 17 amino acids. The germline gives CDR1 MDHEN, CDR2 SYDVKM. The ends lost 1 base at V and 8 bases at J; junction bases unmatched: 14. The CDR3 DNA follows: TGTGCCAGCAGTTTATTCCCCGACAGGGCCGCGGGAAAGCCCCAGCATTTT. Its protein is CASSLFPDRAAGKPQHF.

V and J are TRBV25-1 and TRBJ1-1; the D gene is possibly TRBD1 (6 bases). Germline CDR1 is MGHDK and CDR2 is SYGVNS. V was clipped by 2 bases and J by 1 base, with 11 bases between them. CDR3 length: 15 amino acids. DNA for the CDR3: TGTGCCAGCAGTGAACTGGGGGCGCAGAACACTGAAGCTTTCTTT. This encodes CASSELGAQNTEAFF.

This chain uses TRBV10-3 with TRBJ1-4; 8 bases line up with TRBD1. CDR1 and CDR2 from the germline V gene are ENHRY and SYGVKD. This CDR3 is built from 19 residues. Trimming cost V 2 bases and J 2 bases; bases outside gene matches: 13. The CDR3 region has the DNA TGTGCCATCAGTGAGGGTCCCGACAGGGGATGGGGCACTAATGAAAAACTGTTTTTT. Its translation: CAISEGPDRGWGTNEKLFF.

This clone has only one observation. This chain links TRBV19 with TRBJ1-5, with 10 bases matching TRBD1. There are 15 residues in the CDR3. Germline V CDR1 and CDR2: LNHDA, SQIVND (reference sequence). J gave up 7 bases and V 7 bases, and 10 bases lay outside the gene matches. The CDR3 loop is CASTSQGQGYQPQHF. DNA of the CDR3: TGTGCCAGTACCTCCCAGGGACAGGGGTACCAGCCCCAGCATTTT.

The rearrangement uses TRBV2 and TRBJ2-1; TRBD1 matches at 10 bases. Germline-derived CDR1 and CDR2 are SNHLY and FYNNEI. The CDR3 spans 13 residues. After removal of 7 bases from V and 9 bases from J, the junction contained 6 bases not matched to a gene. In nucleotides, the CDR3 is TGTGCCAGCACTGGGACAGGGGTTGCTGAGCAGTTCTTC. Protein product: CASTGTGVAEQFF.

This chain connects TRBV10-3 to TRBJ1-1, with TRBD1 identical over 7 bases. With 6 bases clipped from V and 4 bases from J, the junction kept 8 bases outside the gene matches. Per the germline V gene, CDR1 is ENHRY and CDR2 is SYGVKD. The length of the CDR3 is 14 residues. The CDR3 loop reads CAISPQGPRTEAFF. CDR3 sequence (DNA): TGTGCCATCAGCCCACAGGGGCCGCGCACTGAAGCTTTCTTT.

In regard to this clone: The junction and the germline gene differ at one end; a read error may be behind it. The chain carries TRBV7-7 and TRBJ2-1; maybe TRBD2 (6 bases). The CDR3 is made up of 14 amino acids. CDR1 SSHAT and CDR2 FNYEAQ come from the germline V gene (reference sequence). This CDR3 is CASSLAATNNEQFF. The CDR3 nucleotides read TGTGCTAGCAGCTTAGCGGCCACGAACAATGAGCAGTTCTTC.

The gene calls are TRBV15 and TRBJ2-2; a weak D match, TRBD2 (7 bases). V gave up 2 bases and J gave up 6 bases, with 16 bases separating them. The CDR3 runs to 16 residues. Germline V gene data show CDR1 as LNHNV and CDR2 as YYDKDF (reference sequence). The CDR3 DNA sequence: TGTGCCACCAGCAGACGGGCCAGAGGGGGGGCCGGGGAGCTGTTTTTT. Amino acids: CATSRRARGGAGELFF.

This chain links TRBV18 with TRBJ2-1; TRBD1 agrees at 12 bases. V shed 5 bases and J 9 bases; nucleotides not matched to a gene: 14. The CDR3 loop spans 17 amino acids. Per germline, CDR1 KGHSH and CDR2 LQKENI. The CDR3 DNA is TGTGCCAGCTCATCGAACTCCGGGACAGGGGGCGGGACTGAGCAGTTCTTC. Encoded protein: CASSSNSGTGGGTEQFF.

The rearrangement joins TRBV27 to TRBJ2-6, with TRBD1 identical over 8 bases. The CDR3 contains 18 residues. The junction had 10 bases not matched to a gene; V was cut back by 2 bases and J by 4 bases. From germline, CDR1 is MNHEY and CDR2 SMNVEV (reference sequence). Written as DNA, the CDR3 is TGTGCCAGCAGTTTAATGGGACAGGTACTATCCGGGGCCAACGTCCTGACTTTC. It codes for CASSLMGQVLSGANVLTF.

V usage is TRBV5-1 and J usage is TRBJ2-1; perhaps TRBD1 as D (5 bases). CDR3 length: 13 residues. Germline lookup yields CDR1 SGHRS and CDR2 YFSETQ. V dropped 4 bases and J dropped 5 bases, with 10 bases sitting between them. CDR3 sequence: CASSTGPHNEQFF. The CDR3 DNA reads as TGCGCCAGCAGCACAGGACCCCACAATGAGCAGTTCTTC.

The genes are TRBV2 and TRBJ1-1; 7 bases align to TRBD1. This CDR3 contains 14 residues. Germline CDR1 is SNHLY and CDR2 is FYNNEI. With 3 bases clipped from V and 0 bases from J, the junction kept 1 base outside the gene matches. The chain's CDR3 is CASSEGQLNTEAFF. CDR3 sequence (DNA): TGTGCCAGCAGTGAGGGACAGCTGAACACTGAAGCTTTCTTT.

The V and J genes are TRBV12-3 or TRBV12-4 and TRBJ2-7; tentatively, D is TRBD1 (5 bases). Trimming shortened V by 5 bases and J by 12 bases, and 14 bases separated the two germline ends. The CDR3 is 11 residues long. Here the CDR3 reads CASSTQGPLYF. CDR3 nucleotide sequence: TGTGCCAGCAGTACCCAGGGTCCTTTGTACTTC.

The rearrangement links TRBV3-1 (or the pseudogene TRBV3-2) to TRBJ2-1; 16 bases are shared with TRBD2. V was pared by 4 bases and J by 1 base, with 4 bases of the junction left unmatched. The CDR3 is made up of 18 amino acids. The germline V gene encodes CDR1 LGHDT and CDR2 YNNKEL (reference sequence). This CDR3 is CASSLGLAGGLSYNEQFF. The DNA for the CDR3 is TGTGCCAGCAGCCTGGGACTAGCGGGAGGGCTATCCTACAATGAGCAGTTCTTC.

This rearrangement joins TRBV18 to TRBJ2-5, with a possible D match to TRBD1 (6 bases). In germline, CDR1 is KGHSH, CDR2 LQKENI. This CDR3 is 13 amino acids long. Trimming pared 5 bases from V and 4 bases from J, leaving 11 bases between. The CDR3 loop reads CASSTGTLETQYF. The CDR3 bases are TGTGCCAGCTCAACCGGGACACTAGAGACCCAGTACTTC.

The V and J genes are TRBV7-9 and TRBJ1-4; D remains unclear. Germline V CDR1 and CDR2: SEHNR, FQNEAQ (reference sequence). CDR3 length: 13 residues. Trimming stripped 7 bases from V and 8 bases from J, with 14 bases between. The CDR3 loop is CASTGTAGEKLFF. As DNA, the CDR3 is TGTGCCAGCACTGGAACCGCGGGCGAAAAACTGTTTTTT.

The chain links TRBV6-5 to TRBJ1-3, with a weak D call TRBD1 (5 bases). The CDR3 sequence is 15 residues long. The V gene lost 10 bases and the J gene lost 0 bases, with 16 bases spanning the gap. In germline, CDR1 is MNHEY, CDR2 SVGAGI. The DNA for the CDR3 is TGTGCCACACAGGAATTCGTTAACTCTGGAAACACCATATATTTT. Amino acid sequence: CATQEFVNSGNTIYF.

This chain uses TRBV10-1 with TRBJ2-1; 7 bases line up with TRBD2. J lost 10 bases, V lost 5 bases, and 5 bases had no gene match. This CDR3 comprises 12 residues. The V gene's germline CDR1 is WNHNN and CDR2 SYGVQD (reference sequence). CDR3 in amino acids: CASSSSGGEQFF. CDR3 DNA sequence: TGCGCCAGCAGTTCCTCGGGAGGAGAGCAGTTCTTC.

This rearrangement joins TRBV19 to TRBJ1-4, with D possibly TRBD1 on 6 matching bases. The CDR3 length is 14 residues. V lost 4 bases to trimming and J lost 8 bases, with 14 bases between them. The germline V gene has CDR1 LNHDA and CDR2 SQIVND (reference sequence). Here the CDR3 reads CASSRKRGSEKLFF. The CDR3 DNA sequence: TGTGCCAGTAGTAGGAAGAGGGGGTCCGAAAAACTGTTTTTT.

This chain connects TRBV11-3 to TRBJ2-1, with 8 bases matching TRBD2. The trim removed 5 bases at V and 10 bases at J, leaving 13 bases unmatched. The CDR3 has 15 amino acids. Germline loops: CDR1 SGHNT, CDR2 YENEEA. The DNA for the CDR3 is TGTGCCAGCAGCCCCTGGGCGGGAGGAATAGGGGAGCAGTTCTTC. Translation gives CASSPWAGGIGEQFF.

The chain uses TRBV7-9 and TRBJ2-7; D is undetermined. Trimming left V 2 bases short and J 2 bases short, with 10 bases between. In germline, CDR1 is SEHNR, CDR2 FQNEAQ (reference sequence). The CDR3 is made up of 14 amino acids. The CDR3 DNA reads as TGTGCCAGCAGCTTATATCAGTACACCTACGAGCAGTACTTC. This sequence encodes CASSLYQYTYEQYF.

This clone was seen only once. V and J are TRBV30 and TRBJ2-3; tentatively, D is TRBD1 (6 bases). V shed 3 bases and J shed 4 bases, with 14 bases lying between them. Per germline, CDR1 GTSNPN and CDR2 SVGIG (reference sequence). This CDR3 is built from 14 residues. DNA of the CDR3: TGTGCCTGGAGCCTAGGGGGACAATCAGATACGCAGTATTTT. Amino acid sequence: CAWSLGGQSDTQYF.

The gene calls are TRBV7-8 and TRBJ1-2; D is unclear. The CDR3 is 15 residues long. Germline loops: CDR1 SGHVS, CDR2 FQNEAQ. V shed 1 base and J shed 5 bases, with 14 bases lying between them. The CDR3 region is CASSLGAGPPYGYTF. The CDR3, as DNA: TGTGCCAGCAGCTTAGGGGCCGGTCCTCCTTATGGCTACACCTTC.

The chain is built from TRBV6-5 and TRBJ2-3, with a possible D match to TRBD1 (6 bases). Germline V gives CDR1 MNHEY, CDR2 SVGAGI. The length of the CDR3 is 12 residues. V was cut by 6 bases and J by 11 bases, with 15 bases left in between. The CDR3 DNA is TGTGCCAGCAGGGGCCGGGACACGGGGCAGTATTTT. Amino acids: CASRGRDTGQYF.

The chain's CDR3 is CASSESLAGGDEQFF. The CDR3 DNA follows: TGCGCCAGCAGTGAGTCCTTAGCGGGGGGCGATGAGCAGTTCTTC. This chain connects TRBV10-1 to TRBJ2-1; TRBD2 matches 10 bases. The V segment lost 0 bases and the J segment 8 bases; nucleotides outside the gene matches: 4. The CDR3 length is 15 residues. Germline V lookup: CDR1 WNHNN, CDR2 SYGVQD (reference sequence).